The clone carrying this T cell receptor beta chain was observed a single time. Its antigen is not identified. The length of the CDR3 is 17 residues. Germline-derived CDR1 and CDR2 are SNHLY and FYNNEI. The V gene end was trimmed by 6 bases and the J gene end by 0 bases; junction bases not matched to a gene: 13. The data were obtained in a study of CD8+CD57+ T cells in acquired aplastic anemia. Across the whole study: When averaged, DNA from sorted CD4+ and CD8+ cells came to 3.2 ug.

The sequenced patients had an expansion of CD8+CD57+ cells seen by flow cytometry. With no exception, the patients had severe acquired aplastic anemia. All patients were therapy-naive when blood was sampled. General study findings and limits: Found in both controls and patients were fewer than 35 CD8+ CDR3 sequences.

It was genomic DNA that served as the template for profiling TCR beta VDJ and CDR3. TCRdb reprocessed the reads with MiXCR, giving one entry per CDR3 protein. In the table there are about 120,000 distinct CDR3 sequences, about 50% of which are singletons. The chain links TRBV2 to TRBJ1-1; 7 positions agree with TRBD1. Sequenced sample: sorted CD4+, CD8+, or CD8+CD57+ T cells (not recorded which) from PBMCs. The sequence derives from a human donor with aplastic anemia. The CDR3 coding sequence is TGTGCCAGCAGGGGGACGCAGGGGGGAACCATGAACACTGAAGCTTTCTTT. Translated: CASRGTQGGTMNTEAFF.